This TCR beta chain appears in the sequencing data of a study of control samples from healthy donors and cancer patients. Using immunoSEQ multiplex PCR, the repertoire was profiled, and TCRdb retains in-frame clones only, with some absent. The top ten clones hold around 2.2% of a sample with 170,000 or so clones, around 90% of them seen once. The J segment lost 4 bases and the V segment lost 5 bases, leaving 4 bases of the junction unmatched. The CDR3 consists of 13 residues. CDR1 and CDR2 (germline): KGHSH, LQKENI. Sequencing was carried out using blood. The receptor was isolated from a woman aged 40 to 50 in good health. The chain couples TRBV18 to TRBJ1-2; 7 nucleotides agree with TRBD1. CDR3 amino acids: CASSFRDSYGYTF. The CDR3 DNA reads TGTGCCAGCTCATTCCGGGACAGCTATGGCTACACCTTC.